This T cell receptor beta chain is drawn from a study of response to subunit inactivated influenza vaccine. Study-level results: Only a handful of new T cells, the authors suggested, are recruited with each seasonal influenza vaccination.

This CDR3 spans 18 amino acids. Germline V CDR1 and CDR2: SGDLS, YYNGEE. Trimming removed 2 bases from V and 9 bases from J; junction bases left unmatched: 16. TCRdb used MiXCR to reprocess the RT-PCR reads, holding one entry per CDR3 protein. Of about 540,000 distinct CDR3 sequences in the sample, under 25% were seen once. This clonotype was counted a few times. What it recognizes is unknown. These data were also filed under a second study, of T cells expressing NK-cell markers. That report adds: The TCR beta cDNA came from 5'RACE template switching with UMIs. Anti-gamma-delta TCR antibody use in several experiments restricted sorting to alpha-beta TCR T cells. A few donors' CD3+CD56-NKG2C+ cells were dominated by the same clonotypes.

The sequence came from a man in his fifties or sixties who received an inactivated influenza vaccine. The material was CD4+ T cells sorted from PBMCs, obtained less than 13 days after vaccination. The gene calls are TRBV9 and TRBJ2-3, with 12 positions matching TRBD2. The CDR3 here is CASSVTSGSVFTGVTQYF. The CDR3 DNA reads TGTGCCAGCAGCGTGACTAGCGGGAGTGTGTTTACAGGCGTCACGCAGTATTTT.